This TCR beta chain was observed in a study of cytomegalovirus exposure and HLA in healthy donors. Findings of the study overall: It was in a later analysis that TCR association rates were seen to vary by HLA locus, highest for DRB1 and lowest for HLA-C. Accounts indicate the classifier identified cytomegalovirus status with strong specificity and sensitivity.

The CDR3 totals 16 residues. V gave up 1 base and J gave up 4 bases, with 16 bases separating them. Per the germline V gene, CDR1 is MGHRA and CDR2 is YSYEKL. Remarks on this clone: Its antigen is currently unknown.

It was with 60 Vbeta and 13 Jbeta primers that the PCR ran. Profiled with immunoSEQ multiplex PCR; TCRdb holds only in-frame clones, not every one. Here the sample spans about 130,000 clones, roughly four fifths being singletons. Sequencing used PBMCs. The sequence was obtained from a middle-aged woman in good health and CMV-seropositive. The chain uses TRBV4-1 and TRBJ1-1, with D tentatively TRBD1 (5 bases). The CDR3 loop reads CASSQGEGRRGTEAFF. The CDR3 coding sequence is TGCGCCAGCAGCCAAGGGGAGGGCAGAAGGGGCACTGAAGCTTTCTTT.